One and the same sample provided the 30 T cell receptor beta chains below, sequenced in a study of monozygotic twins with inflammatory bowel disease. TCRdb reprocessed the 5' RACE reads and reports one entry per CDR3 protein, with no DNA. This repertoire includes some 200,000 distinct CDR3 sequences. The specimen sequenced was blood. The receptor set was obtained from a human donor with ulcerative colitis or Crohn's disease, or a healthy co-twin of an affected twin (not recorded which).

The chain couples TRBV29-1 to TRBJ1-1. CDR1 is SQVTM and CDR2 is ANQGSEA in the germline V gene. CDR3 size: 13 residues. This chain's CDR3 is CSVGGEAGSEAFF. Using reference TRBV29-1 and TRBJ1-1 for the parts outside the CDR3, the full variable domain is SAVISQKPSRDICQRGTSLTIQCQVDSQVTMMFWYRQQPGQSLTLIATANQGSEATYESGFVIDKFPISRPNLTFSTLTVSNMSPEDSSIYLCSVGGEAGSEAFFGQGTRLTVV.

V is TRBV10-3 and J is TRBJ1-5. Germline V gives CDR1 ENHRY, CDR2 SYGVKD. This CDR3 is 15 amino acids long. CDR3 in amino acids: CAISEGQESNQPQHF.

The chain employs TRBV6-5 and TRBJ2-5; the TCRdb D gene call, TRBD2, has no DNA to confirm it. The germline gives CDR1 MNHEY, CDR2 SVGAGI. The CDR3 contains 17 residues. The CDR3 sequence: CASSYGRVEAGGETQYF.

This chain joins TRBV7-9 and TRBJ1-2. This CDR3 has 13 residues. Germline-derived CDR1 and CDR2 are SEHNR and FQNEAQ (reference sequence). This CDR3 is CASSSTEHYGYTF.

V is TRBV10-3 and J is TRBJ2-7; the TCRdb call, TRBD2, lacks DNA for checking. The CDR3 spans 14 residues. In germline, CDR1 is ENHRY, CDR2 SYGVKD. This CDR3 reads CAISDGTSSYEQYF.

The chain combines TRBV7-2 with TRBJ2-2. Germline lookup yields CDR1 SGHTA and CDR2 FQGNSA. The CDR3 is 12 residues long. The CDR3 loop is CASSPRRGGLFF.

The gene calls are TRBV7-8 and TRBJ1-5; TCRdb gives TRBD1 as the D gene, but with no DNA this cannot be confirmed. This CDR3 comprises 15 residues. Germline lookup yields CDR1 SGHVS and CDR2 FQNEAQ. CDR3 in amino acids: CASSLARTVPQPQHF.

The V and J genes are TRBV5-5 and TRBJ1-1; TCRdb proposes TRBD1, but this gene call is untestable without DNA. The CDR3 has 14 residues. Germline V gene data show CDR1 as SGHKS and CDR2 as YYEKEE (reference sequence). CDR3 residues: CASSLTPGMPEAFF.

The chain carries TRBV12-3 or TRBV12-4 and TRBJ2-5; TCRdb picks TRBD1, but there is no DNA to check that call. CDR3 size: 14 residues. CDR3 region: CASSLVPTEETQYF.

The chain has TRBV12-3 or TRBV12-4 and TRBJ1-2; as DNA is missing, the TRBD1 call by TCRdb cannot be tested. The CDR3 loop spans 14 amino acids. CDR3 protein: CASSSSRGSYGYTF.

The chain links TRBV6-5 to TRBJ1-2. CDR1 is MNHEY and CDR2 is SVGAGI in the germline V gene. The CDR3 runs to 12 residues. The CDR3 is CASRAGDYGYTF.

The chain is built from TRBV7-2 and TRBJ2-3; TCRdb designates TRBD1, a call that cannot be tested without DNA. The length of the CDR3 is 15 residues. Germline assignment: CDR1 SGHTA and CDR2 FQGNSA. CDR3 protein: CASSPGQGSTDTQYF. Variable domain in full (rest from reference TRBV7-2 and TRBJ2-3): GAGVSQSPSNKVTEKGKDVELRCDPISGHTALYWYRQSLGQGLEFLIYFQGNSAPDKSGLPSDRFSAERTGGSVSTLTIQRTQQEDSAVYLCASSPGQGSTDTQYFGPGTRLTVL.

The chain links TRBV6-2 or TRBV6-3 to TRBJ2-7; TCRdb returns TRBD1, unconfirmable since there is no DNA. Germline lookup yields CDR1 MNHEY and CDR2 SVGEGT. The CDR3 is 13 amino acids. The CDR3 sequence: CASSYSGGHEQYF.

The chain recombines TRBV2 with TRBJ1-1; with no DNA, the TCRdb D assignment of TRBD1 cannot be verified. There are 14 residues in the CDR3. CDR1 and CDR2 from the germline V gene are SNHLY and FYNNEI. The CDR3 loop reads CASRDTYGQGRAFF. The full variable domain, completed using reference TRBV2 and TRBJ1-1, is EPEVTQTPSHQVTQMGQEVILRCVPISNHLYFYWYRQILGQKVEFLVSFYNNEISEKSEIFDDQFSVERPDGSNFTLKIRSTKLEDSAMYFCASRDTYGQGRAFFGQGTRLTVV.

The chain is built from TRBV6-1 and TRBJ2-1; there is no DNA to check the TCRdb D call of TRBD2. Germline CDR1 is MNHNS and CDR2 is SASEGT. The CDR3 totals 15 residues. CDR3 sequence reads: CASSTSGGHYNEQFF.

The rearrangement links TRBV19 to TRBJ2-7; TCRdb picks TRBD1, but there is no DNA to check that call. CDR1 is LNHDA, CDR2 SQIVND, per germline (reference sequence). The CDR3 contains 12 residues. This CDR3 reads CASSIAGAEQYF. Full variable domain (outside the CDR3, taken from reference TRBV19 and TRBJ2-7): DGGITQSPKYLFRKEGQNVTLSCEQNLNHDAMYWYRQDPGQGLRLIYYSQIVNDFQKGDIAEGYSVSREKKESFPLTVTSAQKNPTAFYLCASSIAGAEQYFGPGTRLTVT.

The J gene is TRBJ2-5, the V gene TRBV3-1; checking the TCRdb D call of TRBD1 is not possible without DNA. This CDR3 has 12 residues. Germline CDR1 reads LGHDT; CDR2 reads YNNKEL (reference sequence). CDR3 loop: CASSGTGGPQYF.

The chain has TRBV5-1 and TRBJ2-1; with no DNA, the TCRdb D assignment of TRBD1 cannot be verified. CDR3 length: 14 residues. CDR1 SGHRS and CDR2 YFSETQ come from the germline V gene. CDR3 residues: CASSFAMDRDEQFF.

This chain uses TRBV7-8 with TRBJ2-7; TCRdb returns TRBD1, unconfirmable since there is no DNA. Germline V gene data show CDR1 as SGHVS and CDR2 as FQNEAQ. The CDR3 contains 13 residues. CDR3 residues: CASSLPDSYEQYF.

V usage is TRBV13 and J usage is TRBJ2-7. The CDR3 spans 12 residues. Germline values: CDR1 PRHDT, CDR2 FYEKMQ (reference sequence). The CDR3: CASSPRPYEQYF.

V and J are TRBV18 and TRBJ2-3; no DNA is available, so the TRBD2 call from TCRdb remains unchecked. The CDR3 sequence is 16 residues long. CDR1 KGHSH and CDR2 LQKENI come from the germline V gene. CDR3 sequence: CASSPTYQRESDTQYF.

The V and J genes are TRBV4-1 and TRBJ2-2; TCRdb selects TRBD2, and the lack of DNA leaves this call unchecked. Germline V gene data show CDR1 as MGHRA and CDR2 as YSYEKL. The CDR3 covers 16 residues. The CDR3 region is CASSQVATFDTGELFF.

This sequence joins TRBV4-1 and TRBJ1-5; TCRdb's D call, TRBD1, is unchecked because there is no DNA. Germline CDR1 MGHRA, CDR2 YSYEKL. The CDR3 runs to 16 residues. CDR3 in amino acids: CASSQVTGESNQPQHF.

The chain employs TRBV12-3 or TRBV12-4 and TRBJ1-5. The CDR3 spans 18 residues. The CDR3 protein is CASSLQTNGRYSNQPQHF.

The CDR3: CASSDSGRTDTQYF. V is TRBV19 and J is TRBJ2-3. CDR1 LNHDA and CDR2 SQIVND come from the germline V gene (reference sequence). The CDR3 totals 14 residues. Looking up the rest from reference TRBV19 and TRBJ2-3 gives the full variable domain: DGGITQSPKYLFRKEGQNVTLSCEQNLNHDAMYWYRQDPGQGLRLIYYSQIVNDFQKGDIAEGYSVSREKKESFPLTVTSAQKNPTAFYLCASSDSGRTDTQYFGPGTRLTVL.

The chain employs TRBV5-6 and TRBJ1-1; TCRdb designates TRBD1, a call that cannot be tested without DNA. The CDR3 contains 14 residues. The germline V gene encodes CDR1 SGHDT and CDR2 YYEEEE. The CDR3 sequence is CASSLQDGNTEAFF.

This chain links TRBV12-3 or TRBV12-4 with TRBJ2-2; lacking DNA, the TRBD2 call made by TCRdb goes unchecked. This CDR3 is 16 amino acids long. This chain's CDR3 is CASSLGASLNTGELFF.

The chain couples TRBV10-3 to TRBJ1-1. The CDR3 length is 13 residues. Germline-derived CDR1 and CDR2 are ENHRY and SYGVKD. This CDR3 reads CAIRDSQNTEAFF.

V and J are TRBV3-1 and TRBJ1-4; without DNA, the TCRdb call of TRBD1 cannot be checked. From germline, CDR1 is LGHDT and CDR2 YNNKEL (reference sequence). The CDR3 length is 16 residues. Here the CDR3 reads CASSWRVGGPNEKLFF.

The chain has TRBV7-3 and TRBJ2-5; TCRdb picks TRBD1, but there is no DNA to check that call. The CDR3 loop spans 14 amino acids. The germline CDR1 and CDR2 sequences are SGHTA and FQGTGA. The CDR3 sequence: CASSPGQGYETQYF.